This entry lists 25 T cell receptor beta chains sequenced from one sample in a study of shared clonotypes between healthy human individuals (dated by TCRdb to about 2020). The library was built by means of the immunoSEQ multiplex PCR assay. The clones in this table, taken by TCRdb from immuneACCESS, are in-frame only. Not every clone is retained; where verified, under half of the shortfall comes from an unresolved V gene, and the cause of the rest is unknown. In all, the sample holds under 2,000,000 clones, and approximately 94% of those were seen once. Approximately 1% of the sample is in the top ten clones. CD8 naive samples consisted of CD45RO-negative cells that were positively selected for CCR7, yielding a CD45RA+CCR7+ population without TemRA cells. Specimen: naive CD8+ T cells sorted from blood. The cell subset or site label on this specimen signifies: CD45RA+CCR7+. Receptor source: a young man in good health.

The V gene is TRBV29-1, the J gene TRBJ2-1; D unclear. The V gene's germline CDR1 is SQVTM and CDR2 ANQGSEA. The ends were cut back, 5 bases at V and 3 bases at J, with 8 bases in the middle. This CDR3 contains 12 residues. Here the CDR3 DNA reads TGCAGCGTTCATCCAGACTACAATGAGCAGTTCTTC. Residues: CSVHPDYNEQFF.

This sequence joins TRBV12-5 and TRBJ1-2, with 8 nucleotides matching TRBD1. This CDR3 is 14 amino acids long. CDR1 and CDR2 from the germline V gene are LGHNT and FRNRAP. V trimming: 6 bases; J trimming: 3 bases; junction bases outside the gene matches: 6. The CDR3 loop is CASGTDRVDYGYTF. The DNA for the CDR3 is TGTGCTAGTGGCACGGACAGGGTAGACTATGGCTACACCTTC.

The chain joins TRBV10-3 to TRBJ2-7; TRBD1 matches 8 bases. Germline CDR1 reads ENHRY; CDR2 reads SYGVKD. The CDR3 runs 13 residues. J gave up 2 bases and V 8 bases, and 5 bases lay outside the gene matches. The CDR3: CAIGGQGAYEQYF. CDR3 nucleotides: TGTGCCATCGGTGGACAGGGAGCCTACGAGCAGTACTTC.

The V and J genes are TRBV11-3 and TRBJ1-1; 7 nucleotides line up with TRBD1. CDR1 and CDR2 (germline): SGHNT, YENEEA. The CDR3 sequence is 12 residues long. Trimming cost V 5 bases and J 6 bases; bases outside gene matches: 3. The CDR3 loop reads CASSGGGAEAFF. Written as DNA, the CDR3 is TGTGCCAGCAGCGGAGGGGGCGCTGAAGCTTTCTTT.

The genes are TRBV4-3 and TRBJ1-1; TRBD1 might be the D (5 bases). The CDR3 loop spans 15 amino acids. V was cut by 0 bases and J by 4 bases, with 12 bases left in between. Germline values: CDR1 LGHNA, CDR2 YSLEER. CDR3 in amino acids: CASSQDLFGGTEAFF. DNA of the CDR3: TGCGCCAGCAGCCAAGATTTATTTGGGGGCACTGAAGCTTTCTTT.

The rearrangement links TRBV4-1 to TRBJ1-6; 11 bases are shared with TRBD1. This CDR3 region has 19 residues. The V gene's germline CDR1 is MGHRA and CDR2 YSYEKL. The V segment lost 1 base and the J segment 0 bases; nucleotides outside the gene matches: 5. The CDR3 here is CASSQGTGGLYSYNSPLHF. The CDR3 DNA is TGCGCCAGCAGCCAAGGGACAGGGGGCTTATACTCCTATAATTCACCCCTCCACTTT.

In the case of this clone: Other nucleotide sequences in the sample specify the same CDR3. V is TRBV7-8 and J is TRBJ2-7; 7 bases are a match to TRBD1. The germline V gene has CDR1 SGHVS and CDR2 FQNEAQ. The trim removed 5 bases at V and 4 bases at J, leaving 5 bases unmatched. There are 13 residues in the CDR3. The CDR3 sequence is CASSLRGRYEQYF. In nucleotides, the CDR3 is TGTGCCAGCAGCCTCAGGGGGAGATACGAGCAGTACTTC.

The rearrangement joins TRBV27 to TRBJ2-7; unclear D gene. Germline-derived CDR1 and CDR2 are MNHEY and SMNVEV (reference sequence). Trimming stripped 6 bases from V and 0 bases from J, with 15 bases between. This CDR3 is built from 15 residues. The chain's CDR3 is CASSPTQPSSYEQYF. The CDR3 coding sequence is TGTGCCAGCAGCCCGACCCAACCCAGCTCCTACGAGCAGTACTTC.

This chain connects TRBV14 to TRBJ2-7; unclear D gene. V gave up 3 bases and J gave up 0 bases, with 9 bases separating them. In germline, CDR1 is SGHDN, CDR2 FVKESK. The CDR3 spans 14 residues. The DNA for the CDR3 is TGTGCCAGCAGCCAGGGCCGGAGCTCCTACGAGCAGTACTTC. This encodes CASSQGRSSYEQYF.

This rearrangement joins TRBV11-2 to TRBJ2-7; TRBD2 matches at 8 bases. The CDR3 covers 17 residues. The V segment lost 4 bases and the J segment 0 bases; nucleotides outside the gene matches: 11. Germline V gene data show CDR1 as SGHAT and CDR2 as FQNNGV. The CDR3 here is CASSSPYAGTSSYEQYF. For the CDR3, the DNA is TGTGCCAGCAGCTCTCCGTATGCCGGGACTAGCTCCTACGAGCAGTACTTC.

V gene TRBV19 combines with J gene TRBJ2-4, with 8 bases that match TRBD1. This CDR3 has 13 amino acids. CDR1 LNHDA and CDR2 SQIVND come from the germline V gene (reference sequence). The V gene end was trimmed by 1 base and the J gene end by 8 bases; junction bases not matched to a gene: 1. This chain's CDR3 is CASSIVQGDIQYF. CDR3 nucleotide sequence: TGTGCCAGTAGTATAGTACAGGGGGACATTCAGTACTTC.

The chain links TRBV6-6 to TRBJ1-1, with unresolved D. The CDR3 spans 15 residues. V was pared by 0 bases and J by 2 bases, with 10 bases between. The germline V gene encodes CDR1 MNHNY and CDR2 SVGAGI (reference sequence). The CDR3 protein is CASSYSRQTNTEAFF. Written as DNA, the CDR3 is TGTGCCAGCAGTTACTCGCGGCAGACAAACACTGAAGCTTTCTTT.

The rearrangement links TRBV27 to TRBJ2-7; perhaps D is TRBD1 or TRBD2 (6 bases each). Trimming stripped 5 bases from V and 3 bases from J, with 20 bases between. CDR1 and CDR2 (germline): MNHEY, SMNVEV (reference sequence). CDR3 size: 16 residues. CDR3 in amino acids: CASSPPPGASYYEQYF. Here the CDR3 DNA reads TGTGCCAGCAGTCCCCCCCCGGGGGCCTCCTACTACGAGCAGTACTTC.

The gene calls are TRBV13 and TRBJ2-5, with TRBD2 matching over 8 bases. V lost 0 bases and J lost 2; bases outside the gene matches: 5. Germline V gene lookup returns CDR1 PRHDT and CDR2 FYEKMQ (reference sequence). CDR3 length equals 16 residues. The CDR3 DNA reads TGTGCCAGCAGCTTAGGCGGGCGGGGGGTACAAGAGACCCAGTACTTC. Amino acids: CASSLGGRGVQETQYF.

The CDR3 protein is CASSMGYGDGYTF. DNA of the CDR3: TGTGCCAGTAGTATGGGATATGGGGATGGCTACACCTTC. The rearrangement joins TRBV19 to TRBJ1-2; D remains unclear. V lost 3 bases, J lost 6 bases, and 11 bases lay in between. Germline V gene sequence: CDR1 LNHDA, CDR2 SQIVND (reference sequence). The CDR3 extends over 13 amino acids.

This rearrangement joins TRBV5-1 to TRBJ2-3, with a tentative D call TRBD2 (6 bases). The germline V gene encodes CDR1 SGHRS and CDR2 YFSETQ. V dropped 5 bases and J dropped 4 bases, with 11 bases sitting between them. This CDR3 has 13 amino acids. DNA of the CDR3: TGCGCCAGCAGATCGGAGGGGCCAGATACGCAGTATTTT. Translation: CASRSEGPDTQYF.

The chain recombines TRBV19 with TRBJ2-7; maybe TRBD2 (5 bases). V gave up 3 bases and J gave up 0 bases, with 6 bases separating them. Per the germline V gene, CDR1 is LNHDA and CDR2 is SQIVND (reference sequence). The CDR3 runs to 13 residues. CDR3 coding DNA: TGTGCCAGTAGTATTAGCGTCTCCTACGAGCAGTACTTC. It codes for CASSISVSYEQYF. Filled out from reference TRBV19 and TRBJ2-7, the complete variable domain reads DGGITQSPKYLFRKEGQNVTLSCEQNLNHDAMYWYRQDPGQGLRLIYYSQIVNDFQKGDIAEGYSVSREKKESFPLTVTSAQKNPTAFYLCASSISVSYEQYFGPGTRLTVT.

The CDR3 loop is CASSEIPTGPKAFF. The CDR3, as DNA: TGTGCCAGCAGTGAAATCCCGACAGGACCGAAAGCTTTCTTT. J is TRBJ1-1 and V is TRBV6-1; perhaps TRBD1 as D (6 bases). Trimming shortened V by 2 bases and J by 9 bases, and 16 bases separated the two germline ends. Germline assignment: CDR1 MNHNS and CDR2 SASEGT. The CDR3 extends over 14 amino acids.

With regard to this clone: The sample carries other DNA sequences with the same CDR3. The chain carries TRBV9 and TRBJ2-3, with a tentative D call TRBD1 (6 bases). With 3 bases removed from V and 3 bases from J, the gap between germline ends came to 8 bases. The length of the CDR3 is 13 residues. CDR1 and CDR2 (germline): SGDLS, YYNGEE. The CDR3 loop reads CASSGTGTDTQYF. The CDR3 DNA reads as TGTGCCAGCAGCGGAACAGGGACAGATACGCAGTATTTT.

The chain employs TRBV2 and TRBJ2-5; 7 positions match TRBD1. Germline V gene data show CDR1 as SNHLY and CDR2 as FYNNEI. Trimming took 5 bases from V and 3 from J; bases not matched to a gene: 6. There are 14 residues in the CDR3. The CDR3 sequence is CASSRAGTEETQYF. The DNA of the CDR3 is TGTGCCAGCAGTAGAGCCGGGACAGAAGAGACCCAGTACTTC.

The sample holds a few counts of this clone. V and J are TRBV19 and TRBJ1-5; TRBD1 matches 7 bases. There are 13 residues in the CDR3. With V trimmed by 8 bases and J by 6 bases, 7 bases remained unmatched. In germline, CDR1 is LNHDA, CDR2 SQIVND (reference sequence). The CDR3: CASGKGAGQPQHF. DNA for the CDR3: TGTGCCAGTGGAAAGGGGGCAGGTCAGCCCCAGCATTTT. The full variable domain, in which reference TRBV19 and TRBJ1-5 provide the parts outside the CDR3, is DGGITQSPKYLFRKEGQNVTLSCEQNLNHDAMYWYRQDPGQGLRLIYYSQIVNDFQKGDIAEGYSVSREKKESFPLTVTSAQKNPTAFYLCASGKGAGQPQHFGDGTRLSIL.

This chain joins TRBV27 and TRBJ2-2; D is perhaps TRBD1 (5 bases). In germline, CDR1 is MNHEY, CDR2 SMNVEV (reference sequence). Trimming left V 1 base short and J 5 bases short, with 17 bases between. There are 17 residues in the CDR3. CDR3 residues: CASSLWSRAGKTGELFF. The CDR3 region has the DNA TGTGCCAGCAGTTTATGGTCTAGGGCAGGGAAGACCGGGGAGCTGTTTTTT.

The rearrangement links TRBV29-1 to TRBJ2-2; 11 nucleotides line up with TRBD1. The germline gives CDR1 SQVTM, CDR2 ANQGSEA. There are 16 residues in the CDR3. The V segment lost 6 bases and the J segment 4 bases; nucleotides outside the gene matches: 10. CDR3 region: CSVPEPGQGVTGELFF. The CDR3 nucleotides are TGCAGCGTCCCAGAACCGGGACAGGGGGTCACCGGGGAGCTGTTTTTT.

This chain's CDR3 is CASSLGHSTGELFF. The CDR3 DNA reads as TGTGCCAGCAGTCTCGGGCACTCGACCGGGGAGCTGTTTTTT. V and J are TRBV28 and TRBJ2-2; D gene uncertain. The germline gives CDR1 MDHEN, CDR2 SYDVKM. The CDR3 consists of 14 residues. V gave up 5 bases and J gave up 5 bases, with 12 bases separating them.

The genes are TRBV27 and TRBJ2-5; D unresolved. This CDR3 spans 13 amino acids. V lost 3 bases and J lost 0, with 5 bases in between. Germline V gene data show CDR1 as MNHEY and CDR2 as SMNVEV (reference sequence). The CDR3 is CASSFGNQETQYF. CDR3 bases: TGTGCCAGCAGTTTTGGGAACCAAGAGACCCAGTACTTC.